The present TCR beta chain was sequenced within a study of OX40 agonist ivuxolimab in advanced cancers. Sequencing was performed with immunoSEQ multiplex PCR; in TCRdb, only in-frame clones are kept and a portion is missing. The sample includes 50,000 or so clones, around 93% of them seen just once. The CDR3 sequence is 19 residues long. Germline V CDR1 and CDR2: SGHNT, YYREEE (reference sequence). V lost 2 bases, J lost 4 bases, and 10 bases stayed unmatched. The source of this sequence is an adult with an advanced solid tumor such as melanoma, head and neck, liver or kidney cancer. Source: CD4+ or CD8+ T cells sorted from blood, taken in a trial of the OX40 agonist ivuxolimab. The genes are TRBV5-4 and TRBJ2-1; 15 bases are shared with TRBD2. CDR3 residues: CASSLRGLAGGGIYNEQFF. Written as DNA, the CDR3 is TGTGCCAGCAGCTTAAGGGGACTAGCGGGAGGCGGTATTTACAATGAGCAGTTCTTC.